This T cell receptor beta chain was recorded in a study of blood T cells in healthy people across ages. Then a second PCR, running roughly 7 to 11 cycles, was carried out with a sample-barcoded 5' primer and a J-beta primer mix. MiXCR was run by TCRdb on the 5' RACE reads, yielding one entry per CDR3 protein. Here the sample spans some 550,000 distinct CDR3 sequences, 40% to 50% being singletons. The CDR3 extends over 14 amino acids. V lost 0 bases and J 5 bases, leaving 12 bases between the germline ends. Germline V lookup: CDR1 SGHRS, CDR2 YFSETQ. The clonotype originates from a man older than 75 in good health. Sequenced material: blood. The chain uses TRBV5-1 and TRBJ2-7, with D possibly being TRBD2 (5 bases). The CDR3 DNA reads as TGCGCCAGCAGCTTGGACGGGCGGGCTAACGAGCAGTACTTC. It encodes CASSLDGRANEQYF.